Shown below are 23 T cell receptor beta chains from a single sample sequenced in a study of graft-versus-host responses after intestinal transplantation. Graft-derived tissue was subjected to processing to liberate intraepithelial and lamina propria lymphocytes. This table comes from immunoSEQ multiplex PCR, and its TCRdb copy is limited to in-frame clones, with some not included. Among about 18,000 clones listed, about 80% were seen once. Here the sequenced sample was ileum tissue, taken just under 600 days after intestinal transplantation. The receptors shown here come from a human patient who received an intestinal transplant, so some T cells may come from the graft donor.

The rearrangement joins TRBV10-3 to TRBJ2-5; the match to TRBD1 covers 7 bases. The J call may be faulty, since TRBJ2-7 better matches the DNA end. Germline V CDR1 and CDR2: ENHRY, SYGVKD. The CDR3 length is 15 residues. CDR3 DNA sequence: TGTGCCATCAGTGAGTTTCCGGGACAGCTCTACGAGCAGTACTTC. Protein: CAISEFPGQLYEQYF.

The chain is built from TRBV20-1 and TRBJ1-2; D is uncertain. CDR1 DFQATT and CDR2 SNEGSKA come from the germline V gene (reference sequence). This CDR3 spans 10 amino acids. V was trimmed by 5 bases and J by 7 bases, leaving 8 bases between them. This CDR3 is CSAYGSGYTF. The CDR3 DNA sequence: TGCAGTGCTTACGGGTCTGGCTACACCTTC.

V and J are TRBV7-2 and TRBJ1-6, with D hard to call. CDR3 length: 15 residues. From germline, CDR1 is SGHTA and CDR2 FQGNSA. V lost 2 bases, J lost 10 bases, and 15 bases lay in between. CDR3 nucleotides: TGTGCCAGCAGCTTACAAAGAGGGAGAGGCTCACCCCTCCACTTT. Amino acid sequence: CASSLQRGRGSPLHF.

The chain combines TRBV19 with TRBJ2-1, with TRBD1 identical over 8 bases. The J segment lost 2 bases and the V segment lost 4 bases, leaving 4 bases of the junction unmatched. The CDR3 consists of 15 residues. Germline V lookup: CDR1 LNHDA, CDR2 SQIVND (reference sequence). CDR3 in amino acids: CASSTRDRPYNEQFF. In DNA, the CDR3 is TGTGCCAGTAGTACCCGGGACAGGCCCTACAATGAGCAGTTCTTC.

This clone was found once. V and J are TRBV7-9 and TRBJ2-2; D is ambiguous. The CDR3 runs to 14 residues. The ends were cut back, 5 bases at V and 5 bases at J, with 12 bases in the middle. Germline CDR1 is SEHNR and CDR2 is FQNEAQ (reference sequence). DNA of the CDR3: TGTGCCAGCAGCGATCGACGGGTTACCGGGGAGCTGTTTTTT. Its protein product is CASSDRRVTGELFF. The full variable domain, with the rest looked up from reference TRBV7-9 and TRBJ2-2, is DTGVSQNPRHKITKRGQNVTFRCDPISEHNRLYWYRQTLGQGPEFLTYFQNEAQLEKSRLLSDRFSAERPKGSFSTLEIQRTEQGDSAMYLCASSDRRVTGELFFGEGSRLTVL.

CDR3 loop: CAWSRANEQFF. For the CDR3, the DNA is TGTGCCTGGAGTCGTGCAAATGAGCAGTTCTTC. The chain joins TRBV30 to TRBJ2-1; D gene ambiguous. Per germline, CDR1 GTSNPN and CDR2 SVGIG (reference sequence). CDR3 length equals 11 residues. The V gene lost 2 bases and the J gene lost 7 bases, with 6 bases spanning the gap.

The chain carries TRBV6-5 and TRBJ2-2; D is undetermined. CDR3 size: 15 residues. CDR1 and CDR2 from the germline V gene are MNHEY and SVGAGI. The germline V and J ends were trimmed by 8 bases and 0 bases, with 13 bases remaining between them. CDR3: CASRVRASNTGELFF. The CDR3 nucleotides are TGTGCCAGCCGAGTTCGGGCCTCGAACACCGGGGAGCTGTTTTTT.

V gene TRBV4-1 combines with J gene TRBJ1-2, with a tentative D call TRBD1 (6 bases). The CDR3 is 14 residues long. In germline, CDR1 is MGHRA, CDR2 YSYEKL. V dropped 1 base and J dropped 8 bases, with 14 bases sitting between them. CDR3 in amino acids: CASSQAPTGRGYTF. Here the CDR3 DNA reads TGCGCCAGCAGCCAAGCCCCTACAGGGAGAGGCTACACCTTC.

The rearrangement uses TRBV30 and TRBJ2-2; 11 nucleotides match TRBD1. The CDR3 sequence is 13 residues long. The junction had 4 bases not matched to a gene; V was cut back by 7 bases and J by 6 bases. In germline, CDR1 is GTSNPN, CDR2 SVGIG (reference sequence). Written as DNA, the CDR3 is TGTGCCTCGGGACAGGGGGGACCCGGGGAGCTGTTTTTT. It yields the protein CASGQGGPGELFF.

This clone has just a few counts. This chain uses TRBV5-5 with TRBJ2-5; the D gene could be TRBD1 or TRBD2 (5 bases each). The end of the DNA fits TRBJ2-7 better, so the J call may be wrong. The V gene's germline CDR1 is SGHKS and CDR2 YYEKEE (reference sequence). CDR3 length: 12 amino acids. CDR3: CASSFQGDEQYF. The CDR3 DNA follows: TGTGCCAGCAGCTTTCAGGGAGACGAGCAGTACTTC.

The chain recombines TRBV19 with TRBJ1-5; D not certain. Trimming shortened V by 7 bases and J by 2 bases, and 21 bases separated the two germline ends. This CDR3 comprises 17 residues. Germline assignment: CDR1 LNHDA and CDR2 SQIVND (reference sequence). The CDR3 loop is CASTGDTIGGGNQPQHF. As DNA, the CDR3 is TGTGCCAGTACTGGCGACACAATTGGCGGGGGCAATCAGCCCCAGCATTTT.

The chain's CDR3 is CASSKDRNTEAFF. The CDR3 bases are TGTGCCAGCAGTAAAGACCGGAACACTGAAGCTTTCTTT. This chain joins TRBV6-1 and TRBJ1-1; D gene uncertain. CDR1 is MNHNS, CDR2 SASEGT, per germline. V was trimmed by 5 bases and J by 1 base, leaving 8 bases between them. The CDR3 runs to 13 residues.

The rearrangement joins TRBV9 to TRBJ2-1; possibly TRBD1 or TRBD2 for D (5 bases each). V was trimmed by 8 bases and J by 9 bases, leaving 18 bases between them. This CDR3 is 13 amino acids long. CDR1 is SGDLS and CDR2 is YYNGEE in the germline V gene. CDR3 bases: TGTGCCAGTCAGATGGCTTTTGGGGGTGAGCAGTTCTTC. It encodes CASQMAFGGEQFF.

This clone has only one observation. The J gene is TRBJ1-2, the V gene TRBV13, with D hard to call. The CDR3 covers 13 residues. The V gene lost 3 bases and the J gene lost 4 bases, with 9 bases spanning the gap. Germline assignment: CDR1 PRHDT and CDR2 FYEKMQ (reference sequence). The DNA of the CDR3 is TGTGCCAGCAGCTTGGGTTCCGGCTATGGCTACACCTTC. Translated: CASSLGSGYGYTF.

This clone has just a few counts. This sequence joins TRBV7-9 and TRBJ1-2; the match to TRBD1 covers 8 bases. Germline assignment: CDR1 SEHNR and CDR2 FQNEAQ (reference sequence). V lost 4 bases to trimming and J lost 3 bases; unmatched junction nucleotides: 4. This CDR3 has 14 residues. CDR3 region: CASSYLDRDYGYTF. The CDR3 coding sequence is TGTGCCAGCAGCTACTTGGACAGGGACTATGGCTACACCTTC.

This chain uses TRBV18 with TRBJ2-7; D remains ambiguous. Germline V gives CDR1 KGHSH, CDR2 LQKENI. The CDR3 sequence is 14 residues long. V was clipped by 3 bases and J by 4 bases, with 13 bases between them. This chain's CDR3 is CASSPPGGIYEQYF. CDR3 DNA: TGTGCCAGCTCACCTCCGGGTGGGATTTACGAGCAGTACTTC.

The chain uses TRBV7-9 and TRBJ1-1; unclear D gene. The length of the CDR3 is 15 residues. Between the trimmed V and J ends, which lost 4 bases and 2 bases, there was a span of 14 bases. CDR1 and CDR2 from the germline V gene are SEHNR and FQNEAQ (reference sequence). The CDR3 DNA sequence: TGTGCCAGCAGCTCCCATGTCGCGGAAAACACTGAAGCTTTCTTT. It translates to CASSSHVAENTEAFF.

The CDR3 here is CASSSGQHSYGYTF. CDR3 DNA sequence: TGTGCCAGCAGCTCGGGACAGCATTCCTATGGCTACACCTTC. The chain joins TRBV11-2 to TRBJ1-2; TRBD1 matches 7 bases. Germline CDR1 is SGHAT and CDR2 is FQNNGV. V dropped 4 bases and J dropped 4; count of bases not matched to a gene: 6. The length of the CDR3 is 14 residues.

The CDR3 DNA is TGTGCCAGTAGTATGTCCCTATTAGAGACCCAGTACTTC. Its translation is CASSMSLLETQYF. This rearrangement joins TRBV19 to TRBJ2-5; D remains unclear. V lost 3 bases and J 4 bases, leaving 9 bases between the germline ends. CDR1 and CDR2 from the germline V gene are LNHDA and SQIVND (reference sequence). There are 13 residues in the CDR3. Complete variable domain (other parts from reference TRBV19 and TRBJ2-5): DGGITQSPKYLFRKEGQNVTLSCEQNLNHDAMYWYRQDPGQGLRLIYYSQIVNDFQKGDIAEGYSVSREKKESFPLTVTSAQKNPTAFYLCASSMSLLETQYFGPGTRLLVL.

This clone was counted between two and nine times. The V and J genes are TRBV11-2 and TRBJ1-4; TRBD1 is a possible D gene (5 bases). Germline V CDR1 and CDR2: SGHAT, FQNNGV. Trimming pared 2 bases from V and 7 bases from J, leaving 8 bases between. This CDR3 is 13 amino acids long. CDR3 in DNA: TGTGCCAGCAGCTTATGGGGGGGTGAAAAACTGTTTTTT. This codes for CASSLWGGEKLFF.

J is TRBJ2-2 and V is TRBV5-1; 7 bases are shared with TRBD1. V gave up 6 bases and J gave up 6 bases; unmatched junction bases: 11. Germline-derived CDR1 and CDR2 are SGHRS and YFSETQ. The CDR3 length is 15 residues. The CDR3 nucleotides are TGCGCCAGCACCAGGGACAGCTCGGTCCCCGGGGAGCTGTTTTTT. This encodes CASTRDSSVPGELFF. The full variable domain, completed using reference TRBV5-1 and TRBJ2-2, is KAGVTQTPRYLIKTRGQQVTLSCSPISGHRSVSWYQQTPGQGLQFLFEYFSETQRNKGNFPGRFSGRQFSNSRSEMNVSTLELGDSALYLCASTRDSSVPGELFFGEGSRLTVL.

The J gene is TRBJ2-5, the V gene TRBV6-1; 12 bases are shared with TRBD2. Germline V CDR1 and CDR2: MNHNS, SASEGT. V lost 5 bases, J lost 5 bases, and 6 bases stayed unmatched. The CDR3 is made up of 15 amino acids. Here the CDR3 DNA reads TGTGCCAGCAGTTCTAGCGGGGGGGCCCGGGAGACCCAGTACTTC. Translating gives CASSSSGGARETQYF.

The V call is TRBV4-2, the J call TRBJ1-1; a possible D gene is TRBD1 (5 bases). Trimming removed 0 bases from V and 7 bases from J, with 12 bases in between. Per germline, CDR1 LGHNA and CDR2 YNFKEQ. CDR3 length equals 14 residues. The CDR3 sequence is CASSQDRAQDEAFF. Here the CDR3 DNA reads TGTGCCAGCAGCCAAGACAGGGCGCAGGATGAAGCTTTCTTT.